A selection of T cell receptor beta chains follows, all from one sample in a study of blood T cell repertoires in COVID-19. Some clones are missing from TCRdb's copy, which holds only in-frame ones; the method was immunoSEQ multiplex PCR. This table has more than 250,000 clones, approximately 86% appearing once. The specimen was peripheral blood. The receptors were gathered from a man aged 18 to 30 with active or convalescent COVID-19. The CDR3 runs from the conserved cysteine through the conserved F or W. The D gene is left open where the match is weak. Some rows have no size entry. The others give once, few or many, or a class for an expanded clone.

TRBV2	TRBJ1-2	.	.	TGTGCCAGCAGAATATTTGGAGGGGACCTCTATGGCTACACCTTC	CASRIFGGDLYGYTF
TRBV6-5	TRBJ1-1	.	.	TGTGCCTCCACCGGGACACTAATGAACACTGAAGCTTTCTTT	CASTGTLMNTEAFF
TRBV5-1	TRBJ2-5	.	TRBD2	TGCGCCAGCAGCCCCGGGACTAGCGGGGGGGCCGTAGAGACCCAGTACTTC	CASSPGTSGGAVETQYF
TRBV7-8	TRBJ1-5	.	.	TGTGCCAGCAGCTTAGCAGGGGCCGCCGGGGGTCAGCCCCAGCATTTT	CASSLAGAAGGQPQHF
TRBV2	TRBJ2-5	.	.	TGTGCCAGCAGTGGGGGACTTACCCAGGGGACCCAGTACTTC	CASSGGLTQGTQYF
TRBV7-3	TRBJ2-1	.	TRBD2	TGTGCCAGCAGCCCCCATTCCGGGACTAGCTCGGAGCAGTTCTTC	CASSPHSGTSSEQFF
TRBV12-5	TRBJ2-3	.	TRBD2	TGTGCTAGTGGTTCGGGACTAGCGGGACCCTCCGATACGCAGTATTTT	CASGSGLAGPSDTQYF
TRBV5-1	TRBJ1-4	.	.	TGCGCCAGCAGCTTCGATTGGACTCTCTCCGAAAAACTGTTTTTT	CASSFDWTLSEKLFF
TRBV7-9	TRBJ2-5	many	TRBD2	TGTGCCAGCAGCTTTGGGTTGGGAGGGCAAGAGACCCAGTACTTC	CASSFGLGGQETQYF
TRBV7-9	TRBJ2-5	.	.	TGTGCCAGCAGCCCCTACAGCTCTCTGTACCAAGAGACCCAGTACTTC	CASSPYSSLYQETQYF
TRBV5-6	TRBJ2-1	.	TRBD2	TGTGCCAGCAGCTTGGGGACTAGCGGTAATGAGCAGTTCTTC	CASSLGTSGNEQFF
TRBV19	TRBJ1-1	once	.	TGTGCCAGTACAATCAGACGGGGGGCCCCTGAAGCTTTCTTT	CASTIRRGAPEAFF
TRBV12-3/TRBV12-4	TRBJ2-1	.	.	TGTGCCAGCGCACTAGTGGGTGTCGCTGAGCAGTTCTTC	CASALVGVAEQFF
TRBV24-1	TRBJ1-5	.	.	TGTGCCACCAGTGACTATAGCAATCAGCCCCAGCATTTT	CATSDYSNQPQHF
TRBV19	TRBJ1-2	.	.	TGTGCCAGTAGTATTGATCTAAACCTTGGCTACACCTTC	CASSIDLNLGYTF
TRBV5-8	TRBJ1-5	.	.	TGTGCCAGCAGCGCATACAGGGAAGGCCAGCCCCAGCATTTT	CASSAYREGQPQHF
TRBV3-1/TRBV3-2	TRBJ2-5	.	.	TGTGCCAGCAGCCAACCCCTTGTCCGGGTCCAAGAGACCCAGTACTTC	CASSQPLVRVQETQYF
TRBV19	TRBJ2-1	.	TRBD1	TGTGCCAGCCGGGACAGGGTATTGAATGAGCAGTTCTTC	CASRDRVLNEQFF
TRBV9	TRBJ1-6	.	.	TGTGCCAGCAGCGCTGACACAGGGATTGGCTCCTATAATTCACCCCTCCACTTT	CASSADTGIGSYNSPLHF
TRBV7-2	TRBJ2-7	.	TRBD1	TGTGCCAGCAGCTTAACGGGACAGAACTACGAGCAGTACTTC	CASSLTGQNYEQYF
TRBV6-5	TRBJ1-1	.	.	TGTGCCAGCAGTAGGAGACAGGACACTGAAGCTTTCTTT	CASSRRQDTEAFF
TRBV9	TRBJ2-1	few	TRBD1	TGTGCCAGCAGCGTCCTCGGGACAGGGGCCTACAATGAGCAGTTCTTC	CASSVLGTGAYNEQFF
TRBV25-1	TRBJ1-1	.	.	TGTGCCAGCAGTGAATGGACTGGCACTGAAGCTTTCTTT	CASSEWTGTEAFF
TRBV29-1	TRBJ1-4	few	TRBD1	TGCAGCGTTGAGAGGGACAGGGGGCAGTCTGAAAAACTGTTTTTT	CSVERDRGQSEKLFF
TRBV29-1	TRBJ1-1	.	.	TGCAGCGTTAGGGTGGACAGTTTCACTGAAGCTTTCTTT	CSVRVDSFTEAFF
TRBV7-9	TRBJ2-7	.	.	TGTGCCAGCAGCTTAATGACGGGGAGCTACGAGCAGTACTTC	CASSLMTGSYEQYF
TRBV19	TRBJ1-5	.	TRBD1	TGTGCCAGTAGCGTGGGACAGACTAGCAATCAGCCCCAGCATTTT	CASSVGQTSNQPQHF
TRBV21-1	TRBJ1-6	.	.	TGTGCCAGCAGCAAAGCCGCGGGACTCGAGAATTCACCCCTCCACTTT	CASSKAAGLENSPLHF
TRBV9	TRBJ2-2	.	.	TGTGCCAGCAGCGTTTCAGGCACCGGGGAGCTGTTTTTT	CASSVSGTGELFF
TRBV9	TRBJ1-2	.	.	TGTGCCAGCAGCGTAGATGGGGGGGCCCTCTATGGCTACACCTTC	CASSVDGGALYGYTF
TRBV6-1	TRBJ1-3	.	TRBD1	TGTGCCAGCAGTGCTCGGGGACAGGGCGCTAAAGGAAACACCATATATTTT	CASSARGQGAKGNTIYF
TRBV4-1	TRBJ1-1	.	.	TGCGCCAGCAGCCAAGAGAGGGGGGGGGTCACTGAAGCTTTCTTT	CASSQERGGVTEAFF
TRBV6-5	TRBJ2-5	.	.	TGTGCCAGCAGCTCCGAAAGGGGGACCCAGTACTTC	CASSSERGTQYF
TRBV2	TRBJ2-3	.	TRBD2	TGTGCCAGCTCGGAGAGGACTAGCGGGGCCGTAGATACGCAGTATTTT	CASSERTSGAVDTQYF
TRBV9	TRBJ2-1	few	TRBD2	TGTGCCAGCAGCGAAACCGGACTAGCGGGTCCCAATGAGCAGTTCTTC	CASSETGLAGPNEQFF
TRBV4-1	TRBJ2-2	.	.	TGCGCCAGCAGCCAAGAAACAGGGGGGGACACCGGGGAGCTGTTTTTT	CASSQETGGDTGELFF
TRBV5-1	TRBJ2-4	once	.	TGCGCCAGCAGCTCCGGGGGTTCCAGGGGGAACATTCAGTACTTC	CASSSGGSRGNIQYF
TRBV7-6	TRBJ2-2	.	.	TGTGCCAGCAGCTCAATAGCTGAGAACACCGGGGAGCTGTTTTTT	CASSSIAENTGELFF
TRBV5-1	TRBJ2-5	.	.	TGCGCCAGCAGCTTGGCCGGAGACGAGACCCAGTACTTC	CASSLAGDETQYF
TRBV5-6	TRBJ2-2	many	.	TGTGCCAGCAGCTTTAGGAGGACCGGGGAGCTGTTTTTT	CASSFRRTGELFF
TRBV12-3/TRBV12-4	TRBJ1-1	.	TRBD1	TGTGCCAGCAGAACCCAGGGGGGTGAAGCTTTCTTT	CASRTQGGEAFF
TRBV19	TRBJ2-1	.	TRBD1	TGTGCCAGTAGTGGTGGACAGGCCCCGCAAAATGAGCAGTTCTTC	CASSGGQAPQNEQFF